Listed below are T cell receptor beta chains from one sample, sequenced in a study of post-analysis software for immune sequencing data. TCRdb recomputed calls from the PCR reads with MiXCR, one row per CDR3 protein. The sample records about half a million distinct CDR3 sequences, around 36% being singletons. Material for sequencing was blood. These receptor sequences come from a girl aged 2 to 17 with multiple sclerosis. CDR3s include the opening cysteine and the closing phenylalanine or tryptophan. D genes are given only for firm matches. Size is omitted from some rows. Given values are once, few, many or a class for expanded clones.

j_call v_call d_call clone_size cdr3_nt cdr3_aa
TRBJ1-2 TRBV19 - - TGTGCCAGTAGTACGAGCGCGGGAAATGGCTACACCTTC CASSTSAGNGYTF
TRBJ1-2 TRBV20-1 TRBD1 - TGCAGTGCACCAAAAACAGGGGCGGACCCCTATGGCTACACCTTC CSAPKTGADPYGYTF
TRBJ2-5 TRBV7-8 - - TGTGCCAGCAGCTCGAAGCGGTCCAGGGAGACCCAGTACTTC CASSSKRSRETQYF
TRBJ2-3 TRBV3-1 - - TGTGCCAGCAGCCTCCGACGGAGGGGCTCGACAGATACGCAGTATTTT CASSLRRRGSTDTQYF
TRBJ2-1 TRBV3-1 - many TGTGCCAGCAGCCAAGATAGCCGGGAACACAATGAGCAGTTCTTC CASSQDSREHNEQFF
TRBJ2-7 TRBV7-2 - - TGTGCCAGCAGTCTTTACAGAGATAGCTCCTACGAGCAGTACTTC CASSLYRDSSYEQYF
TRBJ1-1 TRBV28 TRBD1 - TGTGCCAGCAGCCACACTCCCGGGACAGGGACGAACACTGAAGCTTTCTTT CASSHTPGTGTNTEAFF
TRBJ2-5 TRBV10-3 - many TGTGCCATCAGTGAGTCTACTGGAGAGACCCAGTACTTC CAISESTGETQYF
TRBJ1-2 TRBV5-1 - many TGCGCCAGCAGGGGCTATGGCTACACCTTC CASRGYGYTF
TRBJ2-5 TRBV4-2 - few TGTGCCAGCAGCCAGACTAGAGAGGGGTACCAAGAGACCCAGTACTTC CASSQTREGYQETQYF
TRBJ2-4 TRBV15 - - TGTGCCACCAGCAGCGGCTTGGGCGGTGGTTTAGCCAAAAACATTCAGTACTTC CATSSGLGGGLAKNIQYF
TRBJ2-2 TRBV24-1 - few TGTGCCACCAGTGATTCCAGGGTACCCGGGGAGCTGTTTTTT CATSDSRVPGELFF
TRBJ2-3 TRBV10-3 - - TGTGCCATCAGTGAGATGCGCTCTAGCACAGATACGCAGTATTTT CAISEMRSSTDTQYF
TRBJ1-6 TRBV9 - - TGTGCCAGCAGCGTAGGGGGTAGTTCACCCCTCCACTTT CASSVGGSSPLHF
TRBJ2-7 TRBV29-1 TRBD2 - TGCAGCCATGGACAGTCTAGCGGGAGTCACGAGCAGTACTTC CSHGQSSGSHEQYF
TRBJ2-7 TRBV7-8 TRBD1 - TGTGCCAGCAGCTTACCCGACAGGGTCTCCGAGCAGTACTTC CASSLPDRVSEQYF